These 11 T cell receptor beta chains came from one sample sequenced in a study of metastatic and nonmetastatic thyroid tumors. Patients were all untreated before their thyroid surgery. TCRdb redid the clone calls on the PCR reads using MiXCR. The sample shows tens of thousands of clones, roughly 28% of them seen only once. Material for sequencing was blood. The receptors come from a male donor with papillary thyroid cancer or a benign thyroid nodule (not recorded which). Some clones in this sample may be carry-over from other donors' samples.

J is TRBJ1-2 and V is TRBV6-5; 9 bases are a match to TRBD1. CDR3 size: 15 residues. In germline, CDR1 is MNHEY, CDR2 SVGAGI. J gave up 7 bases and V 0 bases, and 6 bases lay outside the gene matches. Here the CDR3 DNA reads TGTGCCAGCAGTTACTCGATACAGGGGGCTGGTGGCTACACCTTC. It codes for CASSYSIQGAGGYTF.

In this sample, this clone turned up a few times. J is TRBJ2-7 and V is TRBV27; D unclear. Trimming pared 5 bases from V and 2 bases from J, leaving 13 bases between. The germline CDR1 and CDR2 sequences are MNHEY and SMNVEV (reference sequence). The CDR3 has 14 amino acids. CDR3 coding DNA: TGTGCCAGCAGTCTATTGACACGAGCCTACGAGCAGTACTTC. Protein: CASSLLTRAYEQYF.

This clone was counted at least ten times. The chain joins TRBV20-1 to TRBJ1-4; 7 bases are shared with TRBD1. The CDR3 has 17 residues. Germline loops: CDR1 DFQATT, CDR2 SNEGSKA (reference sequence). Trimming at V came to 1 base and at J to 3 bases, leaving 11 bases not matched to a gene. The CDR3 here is CSARVVTGTWANEKLFF. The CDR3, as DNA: TGCAGTGCTAGAGTTGTGACAGGGACATGGGCTAATGAAAAACTGTTTTTT.

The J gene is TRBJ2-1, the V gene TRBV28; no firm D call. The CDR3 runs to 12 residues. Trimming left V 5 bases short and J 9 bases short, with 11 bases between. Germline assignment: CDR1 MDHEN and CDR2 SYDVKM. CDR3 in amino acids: CASSLLDTEQFF. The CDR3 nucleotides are TGTGCCAGCAGTCTCCTAGATACTGAGCAGTTCTTC.

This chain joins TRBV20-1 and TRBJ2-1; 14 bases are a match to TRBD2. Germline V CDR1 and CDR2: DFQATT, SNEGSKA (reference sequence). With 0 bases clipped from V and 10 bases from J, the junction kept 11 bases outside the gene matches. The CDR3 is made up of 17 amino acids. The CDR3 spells CSARDVQGLAGAQEQFF. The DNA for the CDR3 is TGCAGTGCTAGAGATGTGCAGGGACTAGCGGGAGCACAAGAGCAGTTCTTC.

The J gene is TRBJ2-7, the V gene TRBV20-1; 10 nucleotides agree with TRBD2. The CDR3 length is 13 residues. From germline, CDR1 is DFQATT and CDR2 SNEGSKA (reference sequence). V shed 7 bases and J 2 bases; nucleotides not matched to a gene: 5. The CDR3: CSVTGTSAYEQYF. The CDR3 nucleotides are TGCAGTGTCACCGGGACTAGCGCCTACGAGCAGTACTTC.

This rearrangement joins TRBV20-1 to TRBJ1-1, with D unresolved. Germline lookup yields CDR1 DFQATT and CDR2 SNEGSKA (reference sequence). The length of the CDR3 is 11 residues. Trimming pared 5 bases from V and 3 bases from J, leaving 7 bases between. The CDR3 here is CSADRDTEAFF. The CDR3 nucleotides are TGCAGTGCTGACCGGGACACTGAAGCTTTCTTT.

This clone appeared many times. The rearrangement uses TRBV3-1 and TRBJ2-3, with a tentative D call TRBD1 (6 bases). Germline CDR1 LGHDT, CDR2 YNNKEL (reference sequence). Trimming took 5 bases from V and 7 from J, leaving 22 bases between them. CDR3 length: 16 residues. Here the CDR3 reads CASSKKLGGVEHTQYF. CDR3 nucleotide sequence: TGTGCCAGCAGCAAAAAGCTAGGGGGAGTCGAACATACGCAGTATTTT.

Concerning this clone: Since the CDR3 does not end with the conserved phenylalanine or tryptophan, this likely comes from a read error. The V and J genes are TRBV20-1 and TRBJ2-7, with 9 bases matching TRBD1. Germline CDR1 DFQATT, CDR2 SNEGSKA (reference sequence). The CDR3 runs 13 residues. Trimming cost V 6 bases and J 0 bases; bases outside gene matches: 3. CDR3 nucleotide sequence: TGCAGTGCCTTACAGGGGGCCTCCTACGAGCAGTACCTC. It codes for CSALQGASYEQYL.

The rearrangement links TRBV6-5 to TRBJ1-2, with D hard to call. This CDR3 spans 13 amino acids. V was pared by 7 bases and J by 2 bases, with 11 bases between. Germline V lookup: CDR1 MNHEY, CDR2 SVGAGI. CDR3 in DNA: TGTGCCAGCACTTTTGGCAGAAACTATGGCTACACCTTC. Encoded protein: CASTFGRNYGYTF.

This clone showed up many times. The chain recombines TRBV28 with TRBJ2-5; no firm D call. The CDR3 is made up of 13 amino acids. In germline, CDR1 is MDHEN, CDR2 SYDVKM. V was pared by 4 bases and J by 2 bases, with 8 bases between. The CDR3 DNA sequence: TGTGCCAGCAGTTCCCCGGCACAAGAGACCCAGTACTTC. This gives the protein CASSSPAQETQYF.